These T cell receptor beta chains were read from a single sample in a study of cytomegalovirus exposure and HLA in healthy donors. Produced via immunoSEQ multiplex PCR; TCRdb's table is partial and in-frame only. The data show 150,000 to 200,000 clones, more than 80% seen once. The specimen was PBMCs. Receptor source: a man younger than 35 in good health and CMV-seropositive. Both conserved end residues are part of each CDR3. The D gene is left open where the match is weak. The size of a clone is reported for some rows only, either as once, few or many, or as a class for expanded clones.

D gene	clone size	V gene	J gene	CDR3 DNA	CDR3 protein
TRBD2	-	TRBV28	TRBJ2-1	TGTGCAGGCGGGGGTCGCAATGAGCAGTTCTTC	CAGGGRNEQFF
-	-	TRBV7-3	TRBJ1-2	TGTGCCAGCAGCTTAGCCGCAGAATTGAACTATGGCTACACCTTC	CASSLAAELNYGYTF
-	-	TRBV6-6	TRBJ2-1	TGTGCCAGCAGTTACTCGATGGTTCTAGGCAATGAGCAGTTCTTC	CASSYSMVLGNEQFF
TRBD2	few	TRBV28	TRBJ2-7	TGTGCCAGCAGTCCGGGACTAGCGGCCGAGCAGTACTTC	CASSPGLAAEQYF
TRBD2	-	TRBV10-3	TRBJ2-1	TGTGCCATTCAGCGGGAGTTGAGGAATGAGCAGTTCTTC	CAIQRELRNEQFF
-	-	TRBV15	TRBJ2-7	TGTGCCACCAGCAGCCGGGACACCGGCGCCTACGAGCAGTACTTC	CATSSRDTGAYEQYF
TRBD1	-	TRBV27	TRBJ2-7	TGTGCCAGCAGCCTCTTAACGGGACAGTACTCCTACGAGCAGTACTTC	CASSLLTGQYSYEQYF
TRBD1	once	TRBV14	TRBJ1-2	TGTGCCAGCAGACCGACCGGGACAGGCTATGGCTACACCTTC	CASRPTGTGYGYTF
-	-	TRBV6-5	TRBJ2-7	TGTGCCAGCAGTTCCCCTAGACCACCCTACGAGCAGTACTTC	CASSSPRPPYEQYF
-	-	TRBV7-2	TRBJ2-5	TGTGCCAGCAGCTTAGGGGGGGGGCGAGAGACCCAGTACTTC	CASSLGGGRETQYF
TRBD1	-	TRBV25-1	TRBJ1-2	TGTGCCAGCAGTGTCGGAAGCCGGGACAGTAGCGGCTACACCTTC	CASSVGSRDSSGYTF
-	-	TRBV5-1	TRBJ2-2	TGCGCCAGCAGCTTACAGCCAGGGGCCGGGGAGCTGTTTTTT	CASSLQPGAGELFF
TRBD2	-	TRBV7-6	TRBJ2-2	TGTGCCAGCAGCTCGACTAGCGGGTCAAACACCGGGGAGCTGTTTTTT	CASSSTSGSNTGELFF
-	-	TRBV5-6	TRBJ2-1	TGTGCCAGCAGCTACAATTCTCCCTACAATGAGCAGTTCTTC	CASSYNSPYNEQFF
-	-	TRBV2	TRBJ1-5	TGTGCCAGCAGTGAAGGGGCCACCTATCAGCCCCAGCATTTT	CASSEGATYQPQHF
-	-	TRBV4-1	TRBJ2-5	TGCGCCAGCAGCCAAGATACCCTCGGTGGGGGGGAGACCCAGTACTTC	CASSQDTLGGGETQYF
-	few	TRBV6-6	TRBJ2-5	TGTGCCAGCAAAGGCAGCGAAGAGACCCAGTACTTC	CASKGSEETQYF
-	-	TRBV28	TRBJ2-2	TGTGCCAGCAGCTCCCTAAACACCGGGGAGCTGTTTTTT	CASSSLNTGELFF
-	few	TRBV28	TRBJ1-2	TGTGCCAGCAGTTTATGGGAAGGGCCCAAGGAACGGGGCTATGGCTACACCTTC	CASSLWEGPKERGYGYTF
-	-	TRBV6-5	TRBJ1-1	TGTGCCAGCAGCCGGACGGGGGGGGCGAACACTGAAGCTTTCTTT	CASSRTGGANTEAFF
-	few	TRBV19	TRBJ1-5	TGTGCCAGTAGTAAGCCTAATCAGCCCCAGCATTTT	CASSKPNQPQHF
-	few	TRBV7-9	TRBJ2-7	TGTGCCAGCAGCCGGCCGGAGGTCTACGAGCAGTACTTC	CASSRPEVYEQYF
TRBD1	-	TRBV5-4	TRBJ1-2	TGTGCCAGCAGAATCATTCCCCTTTTAGGCGAGACAGGGGGCGACTATGGCTACACCTTC	CASRIIPLLGETGGDYGYTF
-	-	TRBV9	TRBJ2-3	TGTGCCAGCAGCCCAACTGACAAGCCACACGCCACAGATACGCAGTATTTT	CASSPTDKPHATDTQYF
-	-	TRBV5-8	TRBJ1-3	TGTGCCAGCAGCTTGGGCAGGGCTGCAGGAAACACCATATATTTT	CASSLGRAAGNTIYF
-	once	TRBV4-3	TRBJ2-5	TGCGCCAGCAGCCAAGATACCGGGGAGACCCAGTACTTC	CASSQDTGETQYF
TRBD1	-	TRBV19	TRBJ2-7	TGTGCCAGTAGTTTCGGACAGGTGGGCTCCTACGAGCAGTACTTC	CASSFGQVGSYEQYF
-	once	TRBV6-6	TRBJ2-1	TGTGCCAGCACCGGACCGCCGACAGCAACCTACAATGAGCAGTTCTTC	CASTGPPTATYNEQFF
TRBD2	once	TRBV29-1	TRBJ2-3	TGCAGCGTTGAAGATCGCGGGACTAGGCCAGATACGCAGTATTTT	CSVEDRGTRPDTQYF
-	-	TRBV15	TRBJ2-3	TGTGCCACCAGCAGTGGGGCAGGGGTCGTCCTGATCACAGATACGCAGTATTTT	CATSSGAGVVLITDTQYF
-	-	TRBV13	TRBJ2-7	TGTGCCAGCAGCCCCGGCGGTGAGTCGGAGCAGTACTTC	CASSPGGESEQYF
TRBD1	few	TRBV5-4	TRBJ1-1	TGTGCCAGCAGCACACAGGGGGTTAACACTGAAGCTTTCTTT	CASSTQGVNTEAFF
-	-	TRBV13	TRBJ2-7	TGTGCCAGCAGCCGGGGGACCTACGAGCAGTACTTC	CASSRGTYEQYF
-	-	TRBV2	TRBJ1-2	TGTGCCAGCAGTGAGGGTTGGTCGGGGGGCGACGACTATGGCTACACCTTC	CASSEGWSGGDDYGYTF
TRBD1	-	TRBV30	TRBJ2-7	TGTGCCTGGAGTGTACTTAGAATTAGACAGGGGGCCTACGAGCAGTACTTC	CAWSVLRIRQGAYEQYF
-	-	TRBV5-4	TRBJ2-7	TGTGCCAGCAGCTTGGCGGGGCGGGGCTCCTACGAGCAGTACTTC	CASSLAGRGSYEQYF
-	-	TRBV19	TRBJ1-2	TGTGCCAGCGTGGACATTCTCAACTATGGCTACACCTTC	CASVDILNYGYTF
-	-	TRBV19	TRBJ2-2	TGTGCCAGTAGTATAGGTCGGGAGCCACGGGACACCGGGGAGCTGTTTTTT	CASSIGREPRDTGELFF
TRBD2	-	TRBV5-1	TRBJ2-1	TGCGCCAGCAGCTTGGGCGGACTAGCGGGAGAGATAGGGAATGAGCAGTTCTTC	CASSLGGLAGEIGNEQFF
-	-	TRBV5-1	TRBJ2-7	TGCGCCAGCAGCTTGACAGGTTCCTACGAGCAGTACTTC	CASSLTGSYEQYF
-	-	TRBV13	TRBJ1-5	TGTGCCAGCAGCTTAGGGGAGGAGGGCAATCAGCCCCAGCATTTT	CASSLGEEGNQPQHF